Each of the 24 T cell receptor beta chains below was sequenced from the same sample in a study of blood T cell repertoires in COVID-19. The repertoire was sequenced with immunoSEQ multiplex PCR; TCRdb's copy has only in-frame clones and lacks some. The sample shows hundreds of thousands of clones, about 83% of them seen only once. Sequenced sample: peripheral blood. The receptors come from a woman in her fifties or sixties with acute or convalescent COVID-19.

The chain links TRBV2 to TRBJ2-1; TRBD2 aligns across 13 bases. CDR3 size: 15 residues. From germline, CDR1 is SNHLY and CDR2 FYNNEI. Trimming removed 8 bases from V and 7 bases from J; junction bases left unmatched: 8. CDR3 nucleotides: TGTGCCAGCTTAATCGGGACTAGCGGGATTAATGAGCAGTTCTTC. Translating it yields CASLIGTSGINEQFF. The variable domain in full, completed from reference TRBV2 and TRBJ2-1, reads EPEVTQTPSHQVTQMGQEVILRCVPISNHLYFYWYRQILGQKVEFLVSFYNNEISEKSEIFDDQFSVERPDGSNFTLKIRSTKLEDSAMYFCASLIGTSGINEQFFGPGTRLTVL.

CDR3 sequence (DNA): TGTGCCAGCAGGGGACTAGCGGGGGGCTCCTACAATGAGCAGTTCTTC. Translation: CASRGLAGGSYNEQFF. The J gene is TRBJ2-1, the V gene TRBV19, with 15 bases aligning to TRBD2. Germline trimming cut 9 bases from V and 0 bases from J; bases unmatched to any gene: 3. Germline CDR1 reads LNHDA; CDR2 reads SQIVND (reference sequence). This CDR3 is 16 amino acids long.

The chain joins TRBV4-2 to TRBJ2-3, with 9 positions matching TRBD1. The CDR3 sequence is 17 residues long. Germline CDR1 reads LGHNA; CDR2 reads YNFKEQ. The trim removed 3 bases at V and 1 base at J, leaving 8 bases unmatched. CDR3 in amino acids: CASSQSPQGARTDTQYF. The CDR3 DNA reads TGTGCCAGCAGCCAGTCCCCACAGGGGGCACGCACAGATACGCAGTATTTT.

The DNA of the CDR3 is TGTGCCACCGCCACTAGCGGAGGCAGCACAGATACGCAGTATTTT. It codes for CATATSGGSTDTQYF. The chain has TRBV24-1 and TRBJ2-3, with 8 bases fitting TRBD2. The CDR3 runs 15 residues. After removal of 9 bases from V and 0 bases from J, the junction contained 7 bases not matched to a gene. The germline gives CDR1 KGHDR, CDR2 SFDVKD.

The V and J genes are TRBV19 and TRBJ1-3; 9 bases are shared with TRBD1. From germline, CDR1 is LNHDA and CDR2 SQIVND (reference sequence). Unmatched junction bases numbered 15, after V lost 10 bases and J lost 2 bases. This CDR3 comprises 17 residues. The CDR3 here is CATRPRGQGTAGNTIYF. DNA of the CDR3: TGTGCCACCCGGCCACGGGGACAGGGAACGGCTGGAAACACCATATATTTT.

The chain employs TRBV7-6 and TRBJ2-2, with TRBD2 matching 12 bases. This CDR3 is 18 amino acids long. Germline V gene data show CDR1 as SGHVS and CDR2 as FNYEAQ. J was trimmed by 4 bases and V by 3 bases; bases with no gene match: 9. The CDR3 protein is CASSLRLAGVVGTGELFF. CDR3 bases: TGTGCCAGCAGCTTGCGACTAGCGGGAGTCGTGGGCACCGGGGAGCTGTTTTTT.

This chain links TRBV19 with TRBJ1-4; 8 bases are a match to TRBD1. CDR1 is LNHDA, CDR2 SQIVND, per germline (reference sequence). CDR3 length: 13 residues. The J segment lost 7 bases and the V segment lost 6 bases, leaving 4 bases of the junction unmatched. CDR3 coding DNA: TGTGCCAGTAGGGACAGGGCGAGTGAAAAACTGTTTTTT. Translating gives CASRDRASEKLFF.

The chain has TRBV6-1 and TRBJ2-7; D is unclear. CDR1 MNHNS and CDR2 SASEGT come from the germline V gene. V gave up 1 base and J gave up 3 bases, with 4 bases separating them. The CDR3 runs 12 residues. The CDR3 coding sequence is TGTGCCAGCAGTGAAGATATCTACGAGCAGTACTTC. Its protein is CASSEDIYEQYF.

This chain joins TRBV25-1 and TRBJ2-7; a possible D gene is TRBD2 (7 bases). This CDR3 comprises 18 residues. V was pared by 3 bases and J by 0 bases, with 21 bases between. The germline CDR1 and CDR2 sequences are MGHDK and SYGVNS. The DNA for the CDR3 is TGTGCCAGCAGTGATGGGGGGGCCCGCCGTTTTTACTCCTACGAGCAGTACTTC. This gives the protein CASSDGGARRFYSYEQYF.

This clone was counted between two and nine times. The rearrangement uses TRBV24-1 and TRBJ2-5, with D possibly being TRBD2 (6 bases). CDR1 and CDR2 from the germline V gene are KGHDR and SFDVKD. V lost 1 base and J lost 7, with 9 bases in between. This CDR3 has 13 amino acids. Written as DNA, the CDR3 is TGTGCCACCAGTGATTTTGTGGGGGGGACCCAGTACTTC. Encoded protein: CATSDFVGGTQYF.

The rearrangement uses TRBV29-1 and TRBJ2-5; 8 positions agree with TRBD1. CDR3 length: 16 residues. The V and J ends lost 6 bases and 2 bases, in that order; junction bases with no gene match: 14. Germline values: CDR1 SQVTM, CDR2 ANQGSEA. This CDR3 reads CSVGWGTGGGQETQYF. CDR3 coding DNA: TGCAGCGTGGGATGGGGAACAGGGGGTGGGCAAGAGACCCAGTACTTC.

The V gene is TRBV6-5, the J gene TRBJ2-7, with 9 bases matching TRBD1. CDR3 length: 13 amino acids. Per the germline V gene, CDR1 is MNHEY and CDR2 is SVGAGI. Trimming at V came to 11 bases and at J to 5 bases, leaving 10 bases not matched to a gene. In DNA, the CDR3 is TGTGCCGCCGACGGACAGGGGATTAACGAGCAGTACTTC. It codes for CAADGQGINEQYF.

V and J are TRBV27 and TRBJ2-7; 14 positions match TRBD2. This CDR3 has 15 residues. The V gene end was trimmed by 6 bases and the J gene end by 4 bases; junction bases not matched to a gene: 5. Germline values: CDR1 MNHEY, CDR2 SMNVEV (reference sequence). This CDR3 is CASRVGTSGSYEQYF. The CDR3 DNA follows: TGTGCCAGCAGGGTCGGGACTAGCGGGAGTTACGAGCAGTACTTC.

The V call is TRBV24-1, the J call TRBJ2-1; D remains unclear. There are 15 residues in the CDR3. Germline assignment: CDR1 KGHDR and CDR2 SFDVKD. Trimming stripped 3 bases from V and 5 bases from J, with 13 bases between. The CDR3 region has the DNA TGTGCCACCAGTGATGTCTCAGACTTCGACAATGAGCAGTTCTTC. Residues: CATSDVSDFDNEQFF.

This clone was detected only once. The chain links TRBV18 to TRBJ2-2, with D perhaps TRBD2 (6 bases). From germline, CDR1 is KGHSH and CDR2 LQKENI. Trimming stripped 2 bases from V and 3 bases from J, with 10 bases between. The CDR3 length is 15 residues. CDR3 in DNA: TGTGCCAGCTCACCAAGGTCGGGGGACACCGGGGAGCTGTTTTTT. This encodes CASSPRSGDTGELFF.

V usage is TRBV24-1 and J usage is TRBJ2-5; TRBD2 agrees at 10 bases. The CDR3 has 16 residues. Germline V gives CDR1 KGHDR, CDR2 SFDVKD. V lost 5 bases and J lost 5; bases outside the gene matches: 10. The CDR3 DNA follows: TGTGCCACCAGTGTCCTTCTAGCGGGAGACTGGGAGACCCAGTACTTC. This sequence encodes CATSVLLAGDWETQYF.

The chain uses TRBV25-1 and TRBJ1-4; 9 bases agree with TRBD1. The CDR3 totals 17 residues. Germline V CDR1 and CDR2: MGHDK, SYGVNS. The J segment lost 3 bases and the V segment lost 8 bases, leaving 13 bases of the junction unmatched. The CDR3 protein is CASCLSSQGAPNEKLFF. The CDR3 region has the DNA TGTGCCAGCTGTCTAAGCTCACAGGGGGCACCTAATGAAAAACTGTTTTTT.

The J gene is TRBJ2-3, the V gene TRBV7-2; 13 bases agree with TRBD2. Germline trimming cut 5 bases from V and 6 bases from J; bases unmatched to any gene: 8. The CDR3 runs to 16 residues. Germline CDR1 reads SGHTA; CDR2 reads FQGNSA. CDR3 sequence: CASSPPGLAGADTQYF. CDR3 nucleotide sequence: TGTGCCAGCAGCCCTCCCGGACTAGCGGGAGCTGATACGCAGTATTTT. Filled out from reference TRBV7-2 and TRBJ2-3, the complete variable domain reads GAGVSQSPSNKVTEKGKDVELRCDPISGHTALYWYRQSLGQGLEFLIYFQGNSAPDKSGLPSDRFSAERTGGSVSTLTIQRTQQEDSAVYLCASSPPGLAGADTQYFGPGTRLTVL.

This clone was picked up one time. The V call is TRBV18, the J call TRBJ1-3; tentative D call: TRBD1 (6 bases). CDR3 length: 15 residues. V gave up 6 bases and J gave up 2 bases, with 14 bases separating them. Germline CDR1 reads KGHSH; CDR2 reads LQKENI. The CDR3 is CASSAGVVAGNTIYF. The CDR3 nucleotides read TGTGCCAGCTCGGCAGGGGTGGTCGCTGGAAACACCATATATTTT. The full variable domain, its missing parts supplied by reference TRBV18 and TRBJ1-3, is NAGVMQNPRHLVRRRGQEARLRCSPMKGHSHVYWYRQLPEEGLKFMVYLQKENIIDESGMPKERFSAEFPKEGPSILRIQQVVRGDSAAYFCASSAGVVAGNTIYFGEGSWLTVV.

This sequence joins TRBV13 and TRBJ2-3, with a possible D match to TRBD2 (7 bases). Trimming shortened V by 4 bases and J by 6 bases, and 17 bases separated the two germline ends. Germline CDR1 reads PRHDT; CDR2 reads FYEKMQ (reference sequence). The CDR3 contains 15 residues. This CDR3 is CASSSLGGPADTQYF. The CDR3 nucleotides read TGTGCCAGCAGCTCCCTCGGGGGGCCGGCGGATACGCAGTATTTT.

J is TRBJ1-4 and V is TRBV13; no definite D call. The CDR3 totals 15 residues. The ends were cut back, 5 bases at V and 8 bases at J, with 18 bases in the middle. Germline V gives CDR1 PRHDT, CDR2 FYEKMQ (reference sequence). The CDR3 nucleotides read TGTGCCAGCAGCCTACGGGGAGGGATTAAAGAAAAACTGTTTTTT. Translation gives CASSLRGGIKEKLFF.

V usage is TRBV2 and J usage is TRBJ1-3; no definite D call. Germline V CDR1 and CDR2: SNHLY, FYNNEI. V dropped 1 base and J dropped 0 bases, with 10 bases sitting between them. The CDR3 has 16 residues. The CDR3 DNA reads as TGTGCCAGCAGTGAAGGGTGGAGAACCTCTGGAAACACCATATATTTT. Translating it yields CASSEGWRTSGNTIYF.

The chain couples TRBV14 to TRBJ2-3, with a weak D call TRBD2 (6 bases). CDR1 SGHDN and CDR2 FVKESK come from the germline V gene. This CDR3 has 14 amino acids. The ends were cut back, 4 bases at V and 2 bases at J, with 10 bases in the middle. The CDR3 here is CASSPQRATDTQYF. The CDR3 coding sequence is TGTGCCAGCAGCCCGCAGCGGGCCACAGATACGCAGTATTTT.

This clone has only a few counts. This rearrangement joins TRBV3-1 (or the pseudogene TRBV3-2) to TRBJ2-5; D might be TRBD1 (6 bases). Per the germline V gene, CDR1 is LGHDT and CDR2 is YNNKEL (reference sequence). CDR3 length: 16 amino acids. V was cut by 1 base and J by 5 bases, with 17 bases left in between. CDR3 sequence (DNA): TGTGCCAGCAGCCAAGGTTTAGGCCAGGGGAAGGAGACCCAGTACTTC. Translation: CASSQGLGQGKETQYF.